This T cell receptor (beta chain) is drawn from a study of HIV-infected patients and healthy controls. Study-wide results and caveats: Compared with healthy controls, HIV-infected patients showed less CDR3 sharing between individuals. Significant mean usage differences between HIV-infected patients and controls involved eight alpha and eight beta V genes. Size-matched repertoire data failed to replicate the apparent Gini index recovery after therapy in HIV-infected patients. Healthy controls carried many MAIT alpha-chain CDR3s, while HIV+ repertoires had few.

Alpha and beta constant-region primers primed reverse transcription of approximately 0.55 ug RNA. Each of the alpha and beta chains got its own library through chain-specific third strand synthesis with indices. TCRdb reprocessed the 5' RACE reads via MiXCR and lists one record per CDR3 protein. Here the sample spans 15,000 to 20,000 distinct CDR3 sequences, 8% to 10% being singletons. This clonotype was seen a few times. Its antigen is unidentified. Looked up from germline, CDR1 is KGHDR and CDR2 is SFDVKD. The germline V and J ends were trimmed by 5 bases and 0 bases, with 10 bases remaining between them. The CDR3 sequence is 15 residues long. Whole blood was used without fractionation, so all unsorted peripheral T cells were included.

The V call is TRBV24-1, the J call TRBJ2-1; D is uncertain. The sequence derives from an adult in good health. Source material: blood. As DNA, the CDR3 is TGTGCCACCAGTGGCTCAGTAAGCTCCTACAATGAGCAGTTCTTC. Translating gives CATSGSVSSYNEQFF.